Sequencing of this T cell receptor beta chain was carried out in a study of cytomegalovirus exposure and HLA in healthy donors. Findings and caveats of the study: Some public TCRs appeared in many individuals, while most sequences were rare. Three CMV-associated chains were confirmed in vitro to be specific for CMV antigens. The study had only CMV serostatus as immune exposure information.

Nominal health characterized the donors when sampled, though unrecorded immune exposures were likely. In regard to this clone: Its specificity is unknown.

V gave up 4 bases and J gave up 4 bases; unmatched junction bases: 4. This CDR3 is built from 14 residues. Germline V gene lookup returns CDR1 SGHRS and CDR2 YFSETQ. PCR involved 60 Vbeta and 13 Jbeta primers. The table came from immunoSEQ multiplex PCR; TCRdb's copy has only in-frame clones and leaves some out. The sample includes tens of thousands of clones, 75% to 80% of them seen just once. The clonotype was recovered from a woman aged 40-49 years in good health and CMV-seronegative. The sample comprised PBMCs. The rearrangement uses TRBV5-1 and TRBJ2-3; 9 positions match TRBD1. CDR3 region: CASSNRGRSDTQYF. CDR3 coding DNA: TGCGCCAGCAGCAACAGGGGGCGGTCAGATACGCAGTATTTT.